What follows is one T cell receptor beta chain and its context. The data are from a study of T cell changes during pregnancy in multiple sclerosis. The V gene end was trimmed by 5 bases and the J gene end by 0 bases; junction bases not matched to a gene: 2. Germline V gene lookup returns CDR1 SEHNR and CDR2 FQNEAQ (reference sequence). The CDR3 totals 14 residues. Using immunoSEQ multiplex PCR, the repertoire was profiled, and TCRdb retains in-frame clones only, with some absent. The table has roughly 73,000 clones, about 92% seen once. The receptor comes from a female donor in good health, enrolled as a control in a pregnancy study. Specimen: peripheral blood, collected in the second trimester of pregnancy. The chain employs TRBV7-9 and TRBJ2-7; 9 nucleotides line up with TRBD1. Written as DNA, the CDR3 is TGTGCCAGCAGCCGGACAGGGGCCTCCTACGAGCAGTACTTC. It specifies CASSRTGASYEQYF.